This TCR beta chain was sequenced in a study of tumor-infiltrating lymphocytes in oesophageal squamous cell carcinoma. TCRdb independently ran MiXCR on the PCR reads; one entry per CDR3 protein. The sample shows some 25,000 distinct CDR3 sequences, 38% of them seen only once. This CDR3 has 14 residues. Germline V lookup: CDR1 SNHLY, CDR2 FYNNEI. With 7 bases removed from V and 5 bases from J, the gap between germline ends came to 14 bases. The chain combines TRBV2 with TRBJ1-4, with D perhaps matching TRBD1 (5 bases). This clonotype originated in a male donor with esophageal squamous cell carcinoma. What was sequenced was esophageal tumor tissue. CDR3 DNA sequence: TGTGCCAGCAACATGGGGCAGCCAAATGAAAAACTGTTTTTT. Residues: CASNMGQPNEKLFF.